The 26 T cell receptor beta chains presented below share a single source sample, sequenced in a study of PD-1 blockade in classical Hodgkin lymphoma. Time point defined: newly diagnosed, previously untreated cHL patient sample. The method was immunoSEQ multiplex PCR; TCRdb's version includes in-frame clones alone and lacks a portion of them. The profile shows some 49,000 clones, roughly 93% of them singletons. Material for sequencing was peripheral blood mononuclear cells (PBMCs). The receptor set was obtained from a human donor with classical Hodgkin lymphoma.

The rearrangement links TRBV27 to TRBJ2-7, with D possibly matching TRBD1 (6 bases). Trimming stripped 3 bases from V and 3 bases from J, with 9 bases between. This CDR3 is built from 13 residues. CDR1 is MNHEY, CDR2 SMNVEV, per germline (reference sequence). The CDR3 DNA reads TGTGCCAGCAGTTTCAAGGGGGACTACGAGCAGTACTTC. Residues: CASSFKGDYEQYF.

The CDR3 sequence: CASSLRLNRGTEAFF. CDR3 bases: TGTGCCAGCAGCTTAAGGCTTAACCGGGGCACTGAAGCTTTCTTT. V usage is TRBV7-8 and J usage is TRBJ1-1, with D unclear. The V and J ends lost 2 bases and 4 bases respectively, with 14 bases between them. CDR1 is SGHVS, CDR2 FQNEAQ, per germline. The CDR3 is 15 residues long. Combining the CDR3 with reference TRBV7-8 and TRBJ1-1 gives the whole variable domain GAGVSQSPRYKVAKRGQDVALRCDPISGHVSLFWYQQALGQGPEFLTYFQNEAQLDKSGLPSDRFFAERPEGSVSTLKIQRTQQEDSAVYLCASSLRLNRGTEAFFGQGTRLTVV.

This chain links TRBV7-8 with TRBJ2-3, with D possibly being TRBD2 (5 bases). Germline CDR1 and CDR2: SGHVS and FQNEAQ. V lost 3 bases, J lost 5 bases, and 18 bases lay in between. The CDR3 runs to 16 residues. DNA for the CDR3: TGTGCCAGCAGCTTTATCCCGGGAAGGGTCGGAGATACGCAGTATTTT. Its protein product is CASSFIPGRVGDTQYF.

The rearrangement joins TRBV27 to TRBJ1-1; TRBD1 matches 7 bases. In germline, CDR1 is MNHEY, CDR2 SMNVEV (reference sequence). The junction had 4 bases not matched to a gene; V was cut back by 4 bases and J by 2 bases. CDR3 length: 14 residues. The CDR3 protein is CASSWTGVNTEAFF. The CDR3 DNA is TGTGCCAGCAGTTGGACAGGAGTTAACACTGAAGCTTTCTTT.

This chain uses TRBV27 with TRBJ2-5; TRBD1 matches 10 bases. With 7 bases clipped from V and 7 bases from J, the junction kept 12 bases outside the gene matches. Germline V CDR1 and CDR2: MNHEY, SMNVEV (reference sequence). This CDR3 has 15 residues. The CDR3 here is CASNRRTGGPGTQYF. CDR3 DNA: TGTGCCAGCAATCGAAGGACAGGGGGTCCGGGGACCCAGTACTTC.

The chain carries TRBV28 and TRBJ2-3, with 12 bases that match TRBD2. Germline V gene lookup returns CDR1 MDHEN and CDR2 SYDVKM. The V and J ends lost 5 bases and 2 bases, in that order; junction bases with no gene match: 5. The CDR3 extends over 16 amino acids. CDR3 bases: TGTGCCAGCAGTCCCCGACTAGCGGGAGCCACAGATACGCAGTATTTT. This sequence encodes CASSPRLAGATDTQYF.

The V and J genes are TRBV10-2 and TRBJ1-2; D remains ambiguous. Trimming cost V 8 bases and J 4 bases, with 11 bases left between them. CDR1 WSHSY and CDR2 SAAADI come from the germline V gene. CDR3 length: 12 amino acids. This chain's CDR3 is CASLRDSYGYTF. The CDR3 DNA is TGCGCCAGCTTGAGGGATTCCTATGGCTACACCTTC.

The CDR3 DNA is TGTGCCAGCAGCTTGGACGGCTCCTACAATGAGCAGTTCTTC. Encoded protein: CASSLDGSYNEQFF. The rearrangement joins TRBV5-4 to TRBJ2-1; D remains unclear. This CDR3 is 14 amino acids long. Trimming removed 0 bases from V and 0 bases from J, with 4 bases in between. Germline values: CDR1 SGHNT, CDR2 YYREEE (reference sequence).

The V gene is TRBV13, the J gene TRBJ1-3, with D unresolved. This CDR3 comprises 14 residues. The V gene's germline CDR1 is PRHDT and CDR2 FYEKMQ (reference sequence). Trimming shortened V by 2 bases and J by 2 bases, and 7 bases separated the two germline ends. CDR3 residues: CASSLSGPGNTIYF. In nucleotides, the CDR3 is TGTGCCAGCAGCTTAAGTGGCCCTGGAAACACCATATATTTT.

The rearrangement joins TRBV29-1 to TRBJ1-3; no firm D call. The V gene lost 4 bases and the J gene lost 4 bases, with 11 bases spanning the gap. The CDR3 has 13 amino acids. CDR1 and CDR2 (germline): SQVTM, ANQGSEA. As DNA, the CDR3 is TGCAGCGTTGGCACATCGGGAGGAAACACCATATATTTT. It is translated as CSVGTSGGNTIYF.

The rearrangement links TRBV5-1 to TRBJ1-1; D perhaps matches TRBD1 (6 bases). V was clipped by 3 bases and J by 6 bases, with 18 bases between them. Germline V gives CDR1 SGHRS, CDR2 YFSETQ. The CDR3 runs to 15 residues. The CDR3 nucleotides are TGCGCCAGCAGCTCTGAGCCGGGGGCGGGTGCTGAAGCTTTCTTT. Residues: CASSSEPGAGAEAFF.

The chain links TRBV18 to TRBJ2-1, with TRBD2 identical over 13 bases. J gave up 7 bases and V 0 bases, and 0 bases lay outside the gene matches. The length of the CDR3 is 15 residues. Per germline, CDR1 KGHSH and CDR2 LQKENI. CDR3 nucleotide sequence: TGTGCCAGCTCACCACCGGGACTAGCGGGGAATGAGCAGTTCTTC. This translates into CASSPPGLAGNEQFF.

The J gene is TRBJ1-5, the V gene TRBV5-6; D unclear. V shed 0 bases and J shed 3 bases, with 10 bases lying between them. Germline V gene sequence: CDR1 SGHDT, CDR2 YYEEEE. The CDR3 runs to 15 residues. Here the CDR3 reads CASSLGPVLNQPQHF. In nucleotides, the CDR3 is TGTGCCAGCAGCTTGGGACCGGTCCTCAATCAGCCCCAGCATTTT.

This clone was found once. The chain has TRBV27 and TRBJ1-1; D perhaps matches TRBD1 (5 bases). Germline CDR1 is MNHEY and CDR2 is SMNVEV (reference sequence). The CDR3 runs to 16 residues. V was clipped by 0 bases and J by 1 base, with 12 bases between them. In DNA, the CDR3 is TGTGCCAGCAGTTTATCTTGGGGGGTGCGGAACACTGAAGCTTTCTTT. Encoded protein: CASSLSWGVRNTEAFF.

CDR3 DNA: TGTGCCAGCAGTGTCCTGACTAGCGGGTCAGGGCAGTTCTTC. It specifies CASSVLTSGSGQFF. The V gene is TRBV6-1, the J gene TRBJ2-1; 10 nucleotides agree with TRBD2. CDR1 and CDR2 from the germline V gene are MNHNS and SASEGT. The trim removed 4 bases at V and 12 bases at J, leaving 9 bases unmatched. The CDR3 spans 14 residues.

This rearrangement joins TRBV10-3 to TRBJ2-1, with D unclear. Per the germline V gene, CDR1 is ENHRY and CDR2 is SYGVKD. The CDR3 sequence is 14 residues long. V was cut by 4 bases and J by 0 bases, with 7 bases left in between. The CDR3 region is CAISGVDSYNEQFF. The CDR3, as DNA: TGTGCCATCAGTGGAGTGGACTCCTACAATGAGCAGTTCTTC.

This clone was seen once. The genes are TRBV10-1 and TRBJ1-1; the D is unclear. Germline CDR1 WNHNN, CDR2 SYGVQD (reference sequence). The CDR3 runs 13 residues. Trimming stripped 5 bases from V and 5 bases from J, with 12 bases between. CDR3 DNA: TGCGCCAGCAGTCCCGGCCGCGCGACTGAAGCTTTCTTT. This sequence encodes CASSPGRATEAFF.

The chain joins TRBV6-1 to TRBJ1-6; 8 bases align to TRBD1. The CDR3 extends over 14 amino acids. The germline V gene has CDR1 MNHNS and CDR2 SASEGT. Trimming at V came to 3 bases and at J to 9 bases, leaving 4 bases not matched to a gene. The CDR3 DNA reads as TGTGCCAGCAGTGAGGAACAGGGGGTTTCACCCCTCCACTTT. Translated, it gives CASSEEQGVSPLHF.

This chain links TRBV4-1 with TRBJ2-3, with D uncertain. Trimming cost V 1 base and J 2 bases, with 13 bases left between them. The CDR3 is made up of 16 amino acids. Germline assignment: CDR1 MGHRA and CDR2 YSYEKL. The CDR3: CASSQGGAQPTDTQYF. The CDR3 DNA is TGCGCCAGCAGCCAAGGAGGAGCGCAACCCACAGATACGCAGTATTTT.

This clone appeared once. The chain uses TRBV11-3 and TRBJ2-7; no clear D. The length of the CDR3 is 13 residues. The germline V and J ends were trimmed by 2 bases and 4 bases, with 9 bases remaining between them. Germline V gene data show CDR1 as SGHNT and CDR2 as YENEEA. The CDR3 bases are TGTGCCAGCAGCTTAAGACTCCAATACGAGCAGTACGTC. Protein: CASSLRLQYEQYV.

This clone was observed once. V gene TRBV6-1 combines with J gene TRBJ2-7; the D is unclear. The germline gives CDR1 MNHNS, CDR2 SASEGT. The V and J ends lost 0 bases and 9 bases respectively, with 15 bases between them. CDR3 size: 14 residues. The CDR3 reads CASSEAPAPGRQYV. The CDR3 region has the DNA TGTGCCAGCAGTGAAGCCCCCGCCCCTGGACGGCAGTACGTC.

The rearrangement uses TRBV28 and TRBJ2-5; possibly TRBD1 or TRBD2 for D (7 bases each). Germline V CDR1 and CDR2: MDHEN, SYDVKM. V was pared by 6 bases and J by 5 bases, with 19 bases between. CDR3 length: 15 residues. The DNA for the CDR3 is TGTGCCAGCAGCCAGGGGGGGATGGTCGTTGAGACCCAGTACTTC. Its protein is CASSQGGMVVETQYF.

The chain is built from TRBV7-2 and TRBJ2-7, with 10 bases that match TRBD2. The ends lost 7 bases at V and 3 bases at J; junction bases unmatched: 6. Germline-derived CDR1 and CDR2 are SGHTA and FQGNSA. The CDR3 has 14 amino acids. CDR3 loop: CASTLWTSGYEQYF. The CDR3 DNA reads TGTGCCAGCACCCTTTGGACTAGCGGCTACGAGCAGTACTTC.

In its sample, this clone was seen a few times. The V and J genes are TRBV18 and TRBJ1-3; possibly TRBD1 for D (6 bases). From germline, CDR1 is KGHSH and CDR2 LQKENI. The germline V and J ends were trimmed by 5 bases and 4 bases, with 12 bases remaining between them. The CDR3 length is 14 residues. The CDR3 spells CASSADSPGNTIYF. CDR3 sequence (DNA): TGTGCCAGCTCAGCGGACAGTCCAGGAAACACCATATATTTT.

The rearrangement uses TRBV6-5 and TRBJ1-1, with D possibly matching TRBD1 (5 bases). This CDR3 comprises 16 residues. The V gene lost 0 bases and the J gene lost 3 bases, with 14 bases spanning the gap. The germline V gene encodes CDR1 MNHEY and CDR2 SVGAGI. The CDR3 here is CASSYSIVGGDTEAFF. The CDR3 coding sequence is TGTGCCAGCAGTTACTCGATCGTGGGGGGAGACACTGAAGCTTTCTTT.

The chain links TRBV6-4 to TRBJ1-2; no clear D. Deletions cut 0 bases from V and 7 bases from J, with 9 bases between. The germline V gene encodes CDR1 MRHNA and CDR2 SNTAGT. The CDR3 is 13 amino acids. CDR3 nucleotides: TGTGCCAGCAGTGACTCCTTAGGCAGTGGCTACACCTTC. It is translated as CASSDSLGSGYTF.